This TCR beta chain is drawn from a study of graft-versus-host responses after intestinal transplantation. Produced via immunoSEQ multiplex PCR; TCRdb's table is partial and in-frame only. Found here are around 100,000 clones, 90% to 95% of them singletons; the top ten hold more than 0.9%. With regard to this clone: Its antigen is not known.

The TCR sequence derives from a human donor who was the organ donor for an intestinal transplant. The material sequenced was unstimulated CD8+ T cells sorted from spleen or lymph node cells, taken before transplant.

CDR3 DNA: TGTGCCAGCAGTTACTCGATCAGGGTTATCCATGGCTACACCTTC. It specifies CASSYSIRVIHGYTF. This rearrangement joins TRBV6-6 to TRBJ1-2; a possible D gene is TRBD1 (5 bases). The CDR3 has 15 residues. The V end was cut by 0 bases, the J end by 6 bases, with 14 bases between. Germline V gene lookup returns CDR1 MNHNY and CDR2 SVGAGI (reference sequence).